This T cell receptor beta chain is from a study of OX40 agonist ivuxolimab in advanced cancers. Study-level information: A diagnosis of hepatocellular carcinoma, melanoma, renal cell or head and neck cancer was present in dose-escalation patients. Study conclusions and caveats: Among patients with partial responses at 0.1-3.0 mg/kg, clonal expansion was among the lowest.

Method: immunoSEQ multiplex PCR; TCRdb's copy keeps in-frame clones and lacks some. This table has 40,000 to 45,000 clones, 75% to 85% appearing once. Trimming left V 4 bases short and J 0 bases short, with 16 bases between. This CDR3 has 16 amino acids. The germline V gene encodes CDR1 MNHNY and CDR2 SVGAGI (reference sequence). As for this clone: Its antigen remains unknown.

A history of autoimmune disease or systemic immunosuppression excluded patients. The source material was CD4+ or CD8+ T cells sorted from blood, sampled in a trial of the OX40 agonist ivuxolimab. V usage is TRBV6-6 and J usage is TRBJ2-7; D is unresolved. The TCR originated in an adult with an advanced solid tumor such as melanoma, head and neck, liver or kidney cancer. The CDR3 DNA reads TGTGCCAGCAGTTCCTTTCCGCTGCGAAGCTCCTACGAGCAGTACTTC. It yields the protein CASSSFPLRSSYEQYF.